The text below deals with one T cell receptor beta chain. Its target antigen remains unknown. Per-base qualities were not stored, and no clone one base away is much larger. This sample was taken from a study of PD-1 blockade in classical Hodgkin lymphoma (dated by TCRdb to about 2020). A note on the overall study: Nivolumab dosing was 3 mg/kg intravenously every 2 weeks, continuing until either disease progression or unacceptable toxicity. The study used TCR beta sequencing and CyTOF to define a peripheral blood immune signature of response to PD-1 blockade in classical Hodgkin lymphoma. Study-wide findings and limitations: Baseline diversity similar to that of newly diagnosed patients was observed in trial patients achieving complete response, whereas significantly lower diversity was observed in partial responders and progressors. Diversity was lower in patients who began nivolumab less than 1 year after ASCT, so these patients were left out of later analyses to avoid confounding by immune reconstitution. By C4D1, a significant rise was seen in CD4+ TCR diversity but not in CD8+ TCR diversity (p=0.0027 vs p=0.16), and the rise was most apparent among complete responders (p=0.02). Baseline TCR diversity was reported to be lower in newly diagnosed patients than in healthy donors and to be lower still in relapsed/refractory patients. Only a single clinical trial cohort was studied, and what caused the repertoire differences, possibly disease activity or prior therapy, remained undefined.

The time point tag for this specimen amounts to: cycle 2 day 1 (C2D1) of nivolumab. Every trial patient had relapsed following autologous stem cell transplantation, and prior brentuximab vedotin exposure was what differed among cohorts A, B and C. The trial cohort comprised some 60 patients with relapsed/refractory classical Hodgkin lymphoma whose best overall responses were complete response, partial response or progressive disease. Single-agent nivolumab was administered to trial patients in the multi-cohort phase II CheckMate 205 trial. An independent review committee assessed best overall response by applying the 2007 International Working Group response criteria. PBMCs from the trial were collected at three points: immediately before nivolumab initiation (C1D1), and during therapy at cycle 2 day 1 and cycle 4 day 1. Peripheral blood was collected in 8 mL Vacutainer Cell Preparation Tubes, from which PBMCs were isolated by centrifugation and then cryopreserved.

The Qiagen DNeasy kit was used to extract genomic DNA both from unsorted PBMCs and from the negatively selected CD4+ and CD8+ fractions. Amplification of TCR beta CDR3 regions was done by immunoSEQ multiplex PCR with primers that anneal to V and J segments. Amplification bias was minimized using a synthetic immune receptor repertoire, and residual bias was removed computationally after sequencing. The authors' analysis ran thus. Custom Python scripts were used to quantify repertoire diversity as the Shannon entropy index. Unsorted, CD4+ and CD8+ repertoires were examined separately, except in combined analyses, for which CD4+ and CD8+ sequences were merged in silico. A clone counted as expanded when the clone's frequency after treatment rose at least 2-fold relative to C1D1, and clones undetected at baseline were given a pseudocount of 0.5. Singleton clones were defined as clones with 0 or 1 copy at C1D1, and non-singleton clones were defined as clones with 2 or more copies. Clones expanded in unsorted samples were assigned a CD4+, CD8+ or unknown annotation through matching of protein sequences in sorted samples from the same patient. Wilcoxon tests on paired samples were used to test changes in diversity from C1D1 to C4D1. Not all clones reach the TCRdb copy of this immuneACCESS table, which keeps in-frame sequences only. Checked studies attribute under half of the gap to unresolved V genes and leave the rest unexplained. That table is the source of V, J and clone size, and D and trimming were worked out from the DNA. For this sample there are some 150,000 clones; nearly 80% appear just once. Approximately 9.6% of the sample lies in the top ten.

The CDR3 numbers 14 residues from cysteine through phenylalanine. Of all the DNA, just the CDR3 is kept, 42 bases in frame from base 1. For CDR1 and CDR2, the germline V gene lists SGHDT and YYEEEE. V gives up 5 bases and J gives up 0 bases, and the segment between their germline ends measures 11 bases. Here the sequenced sample was peripheral blood mononuclear cells (PBMCs), taken before the second cycle of nivolumab. This chain joins TRBV5-6 to TRBJ1-2; no D gene can be assigned with confidence. This sequence originates from a human donor with classical Hodgkin lymphoma. This receptor has the CDR3 CASSLQLPNYGYTF. The DNA sequence is given as TGTGCCAGCAGTCTTCAACTACCTAACTATGGCTACACCTTC.